This TCR beta chain was recovered during a study of Ad26.COV2.S vaccination and SARS-CoV-2 variants. TCRdb's table, derived via immunoSEQ multiplex PCR, lists solely in-frame clones and lacks some. The data contain about 97,000 clones, over 60% of them seen just once; the ten biggest clones take up 15% to 20%. The ends were cut back, 4 bases at V and 0 bases at J, with 10 bases in the middle. CDR3 size: 15 residues. The germline gives CDR1 SGHNT, CDR2 YYREEE (reference sequence). The sequence was collected from a human donor who had recovered from COVID-19. The chain joins TRBV5-4 to TRBJ1-4; TRBD1 might be the D (5 bases). This specimen consisted of peripheral blood, obtained after recovery from COVID-19. The CDR3 nucleotides read TGTGCCAGCAGCCCTGACAGATCAACTAATGAAAAACTGTTTTTT. Translating it yields CASSPDRSTNEKLFF. Supplemented by reference TRBV5-4 and TRBJ1-4, the full variable domain reads ETGVTQSPTHLIKTRGQQVTLRCSSQSGHNTVSWYQQALGQGPQFIFQYYREEENGRGNFPPRFSGLQFPNYSSELNVNALELDDSALYLCASSPDRSTNEKLFFGSGTQLSVL.